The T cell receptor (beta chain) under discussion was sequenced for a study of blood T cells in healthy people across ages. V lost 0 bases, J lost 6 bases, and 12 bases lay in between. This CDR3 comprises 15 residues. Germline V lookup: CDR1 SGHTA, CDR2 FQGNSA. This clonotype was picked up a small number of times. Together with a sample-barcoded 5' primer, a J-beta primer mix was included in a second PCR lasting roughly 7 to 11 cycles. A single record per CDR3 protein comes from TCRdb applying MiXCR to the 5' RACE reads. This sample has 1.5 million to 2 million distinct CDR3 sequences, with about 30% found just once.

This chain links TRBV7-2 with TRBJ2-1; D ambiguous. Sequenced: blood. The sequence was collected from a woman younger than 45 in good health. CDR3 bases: TGTGCCAGCAGCTTAGCTACCCTAGGGCGCAATGAGCAGTTCTTC. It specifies CASSLATLGRNEQFF. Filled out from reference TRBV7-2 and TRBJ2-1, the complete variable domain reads GAGVSQSPSNKVTEKGKDVELRCDPISGHTALYWYRQSLGQGLEFLIYFQGNSAPDKSGLPSDRFSAERTGGSVSTLTIQRTQQEDSAVYLCASSLATLGRNEQFFGPGTRLTVL.